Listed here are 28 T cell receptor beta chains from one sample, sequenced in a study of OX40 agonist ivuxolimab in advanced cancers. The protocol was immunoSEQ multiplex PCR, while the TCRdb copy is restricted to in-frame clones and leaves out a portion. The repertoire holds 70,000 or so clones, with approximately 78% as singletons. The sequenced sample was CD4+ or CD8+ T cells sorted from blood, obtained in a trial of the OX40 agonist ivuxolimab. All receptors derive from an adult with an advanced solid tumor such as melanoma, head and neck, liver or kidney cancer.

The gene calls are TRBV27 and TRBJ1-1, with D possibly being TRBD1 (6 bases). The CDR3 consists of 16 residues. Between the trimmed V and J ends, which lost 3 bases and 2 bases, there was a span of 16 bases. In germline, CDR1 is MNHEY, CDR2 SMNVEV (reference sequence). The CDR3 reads CASSFGRQVVNTEAFF. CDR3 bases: TGTGCCAGCAGTTTCGGCCGACAGGTGGTAAACACTGAAGCTTTCTTT.

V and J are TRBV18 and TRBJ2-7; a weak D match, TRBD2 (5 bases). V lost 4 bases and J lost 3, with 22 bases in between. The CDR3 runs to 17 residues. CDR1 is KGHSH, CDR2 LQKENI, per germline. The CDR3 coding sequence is TGTGCCAGCTCACTCCTGGACTTATCCCCCCACAGCTACGAGCAGTACTTC. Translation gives CASSLLDLSPHSYEQYF.

CDR3 nucleotides: TGTGCCAGCGGCGTTTTGAGGAACACCGGGGAGCTGTTTTTT. It yields the protein CASGVLRNTGELFF. V and J are TRBV6-1 and TRBJ2-2, with unresolved D. Trimming cost V 8 bases and J 1 base, with 11 bases left between them. This CDR3 spans 14 amino acids. Germline-derived CDR1 and CDR2 are MNHNS and SASEGT.

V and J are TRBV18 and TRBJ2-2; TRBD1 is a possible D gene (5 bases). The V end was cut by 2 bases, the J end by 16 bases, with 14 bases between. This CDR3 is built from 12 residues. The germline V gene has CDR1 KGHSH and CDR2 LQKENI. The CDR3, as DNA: TGTGCCAGCTCACCAAGCAGGGAAGAAGAGTTTTTT. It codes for CASSPSREEEFF.

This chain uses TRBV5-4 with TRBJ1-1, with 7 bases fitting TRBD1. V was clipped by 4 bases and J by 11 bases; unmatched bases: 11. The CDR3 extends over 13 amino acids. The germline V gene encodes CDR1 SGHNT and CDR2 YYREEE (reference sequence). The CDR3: CASSQDRETGAFF. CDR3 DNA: TGTGCCAGCAGCCAAGATAGGGAGACAGGGGCTTTCTTT.

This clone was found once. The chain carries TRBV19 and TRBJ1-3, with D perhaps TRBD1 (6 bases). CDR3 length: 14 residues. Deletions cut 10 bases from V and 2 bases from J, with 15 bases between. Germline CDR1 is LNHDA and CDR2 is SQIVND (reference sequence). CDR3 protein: CATSKGGAGNTIYF. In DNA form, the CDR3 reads TGTGCCACCTCCAAGGGGGGAGCTGGAAACACCATATATTTT.

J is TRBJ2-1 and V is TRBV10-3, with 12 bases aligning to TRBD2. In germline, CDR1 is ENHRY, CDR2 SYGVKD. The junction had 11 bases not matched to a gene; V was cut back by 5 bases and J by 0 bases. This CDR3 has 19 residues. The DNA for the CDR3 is TGTGCCATCAGTCAAACAGGACTAGCGGGGTCCAGCTCCTACAATGAGCAGTTCTTC. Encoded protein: CAISQTGLAGSSSYNEQFF.

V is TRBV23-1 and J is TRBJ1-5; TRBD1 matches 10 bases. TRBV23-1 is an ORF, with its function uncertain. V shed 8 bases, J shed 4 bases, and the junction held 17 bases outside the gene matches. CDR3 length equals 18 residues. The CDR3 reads CASSRPGQGSGINQPQHF. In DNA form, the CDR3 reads TGCGCCAGCTCGAGGCCGGGACAGGGGTCGGGCATTAATCAGCCCCAGCATTTT.

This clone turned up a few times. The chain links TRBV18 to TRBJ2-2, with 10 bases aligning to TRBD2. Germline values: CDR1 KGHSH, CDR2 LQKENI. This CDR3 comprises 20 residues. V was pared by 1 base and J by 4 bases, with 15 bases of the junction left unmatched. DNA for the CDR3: TGTGCCAGCTCACCACTAGCGGGGGGCCGATTGGTGATGATCACCGGGGAGCTGTTTTTT. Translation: CASSPLAGGRLVMITGELFF.

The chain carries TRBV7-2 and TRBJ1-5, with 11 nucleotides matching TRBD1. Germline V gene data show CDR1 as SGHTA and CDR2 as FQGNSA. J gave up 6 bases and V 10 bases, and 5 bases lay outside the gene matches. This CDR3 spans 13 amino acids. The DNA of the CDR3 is TGTGCCACTGGGGGGACAGGGGGTCAGCCCCAGCATTTT. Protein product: CATGGTGGQPQHF.

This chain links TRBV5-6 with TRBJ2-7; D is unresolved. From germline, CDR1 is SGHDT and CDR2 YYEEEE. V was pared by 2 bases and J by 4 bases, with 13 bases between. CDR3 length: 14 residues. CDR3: CASSFSGLGYEQYF. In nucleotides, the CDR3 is TGTGCCAGCAGCTTCTCAGGATTAGGGTACGAGCAGTACTTC. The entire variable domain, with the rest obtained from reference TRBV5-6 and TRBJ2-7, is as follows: DAGVTQSPTHLIKTRGQQVTLRCSPKSGHDTVSWYQQALGQGPQFIFQYYEEEERQRGNFPDRFSGHQFPNYSSELNVNALLLGDSALYLCASSFSGLGYEQYFGPGTRLTVT.

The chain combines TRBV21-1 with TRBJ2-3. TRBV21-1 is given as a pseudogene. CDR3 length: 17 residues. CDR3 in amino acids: CASPGDGTRNGTDTQYF. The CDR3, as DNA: TGTGCCAGCCCTGGGGACGGGACCAGGAATGGCACAGATACGCAGTATTTT.

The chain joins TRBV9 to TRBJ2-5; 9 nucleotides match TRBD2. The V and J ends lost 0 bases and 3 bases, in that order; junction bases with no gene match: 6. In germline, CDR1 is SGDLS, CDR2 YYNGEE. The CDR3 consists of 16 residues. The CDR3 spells CASSVAGRGGEETQYF. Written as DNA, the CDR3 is TGTGCCAGCAGCGTAGCAGGGCGGGGGGGCGAAGAGACCCAGTACTTC.

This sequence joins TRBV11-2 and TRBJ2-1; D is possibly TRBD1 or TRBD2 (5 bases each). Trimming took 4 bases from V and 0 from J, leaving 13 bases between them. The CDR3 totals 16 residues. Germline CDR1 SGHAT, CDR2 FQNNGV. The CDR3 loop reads CASSSPVGDSYNEQFF. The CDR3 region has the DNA TGTGCCAGCAGCTCCCCAGTGGGGGACTCCTACAATGAGCAGTTCTTC.

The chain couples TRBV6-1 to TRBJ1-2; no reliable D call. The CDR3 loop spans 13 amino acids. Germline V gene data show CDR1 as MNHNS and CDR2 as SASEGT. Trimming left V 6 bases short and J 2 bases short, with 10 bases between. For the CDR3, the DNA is TGTGCCAGCAGAGAGGGTCGGAACTATGGCTACACCTTC. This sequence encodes CASREGRNYGYTF.

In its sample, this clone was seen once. CDR3 sequence: CASSLGVRNTEAFF. The CDR3 DNA is TGTGCCAGCAGCTTAGGGGTTAGGAACACTGAAGCTTTCTTT. The genes are TRBV11-2 and TRBJ1-1; D is undetermined. V lost 1 base, J lost 1 base, and 7 bases lay in between. The germline V gene has CDR1 SGHAT and CDR2 FQNNGV. The length of the CDR3 is 14 residues.

The CDR3 DNA follows: TGTGCCAGCAGCTTTGTCAGGGGTAGCAATTCACCCCTCCACTTT. Translated, it gives CASSFVRGSNSPLHF. This chain links TRBV7-9 with TRBJ1-6; the D gene is possibly TRBD1 (6 bases). The CDR3 runs to 15 residues. Germline assignment: CDR1 SEHNR and CDR2 FQNEAQ (reference sequence). V lost 3 bases to trimming and J lost 7 bases, with 13 bases between them.

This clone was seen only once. This chain's CDR3 is CASSSRTGGAYEQYF. The CDR3 DNA sequence: TGTGCCAGTAGTTCGAGGACGGGAGGGGCCTACGAGCAGTACTTC. This chain uses TRBV19 with TRBJ2-7, with 8 bases that match TRBD2. Looked up from germline, CDR1 is LNHDA and CDR2 is SQIVND (reference sequence). V gave up 5 bases and J gave up 2 bases; unmatched junction bases: 8. The CDR3 contains 15 residues.

The CDR3 bases are TGTGCCAGCAGCCGATTGGGGACCGGGGAGCTGTTTTTT. It yields the protein CASSRLGTGELFF. The V and J genes are TRBV5-5 and TRBJ2-2, with unresolved D. CDR3 size: 13 residues. Deletions cut 4 bases from V and 5 bases from J, with 9 bases between. CDR1 and CDR2 (germline): SGHKS, YYEKEE (reference sequence).

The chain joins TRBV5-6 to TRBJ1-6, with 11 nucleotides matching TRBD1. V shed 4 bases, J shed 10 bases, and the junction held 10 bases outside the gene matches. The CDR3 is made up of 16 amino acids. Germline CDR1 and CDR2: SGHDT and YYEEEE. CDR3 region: CASSIGTGGVASPLHF. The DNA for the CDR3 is TGTGCCAGCAGCATCGGGACAGGGGGTGTCGCCTCACCCCTCCACTTT.

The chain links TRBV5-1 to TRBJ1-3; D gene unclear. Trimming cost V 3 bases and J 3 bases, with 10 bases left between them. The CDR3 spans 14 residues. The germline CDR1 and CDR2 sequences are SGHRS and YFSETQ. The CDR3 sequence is CASSSTLDGNTIYF. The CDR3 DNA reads TGCGCCAGCAGCTCGACCTTAGATGGAAACACCATATATTTT.

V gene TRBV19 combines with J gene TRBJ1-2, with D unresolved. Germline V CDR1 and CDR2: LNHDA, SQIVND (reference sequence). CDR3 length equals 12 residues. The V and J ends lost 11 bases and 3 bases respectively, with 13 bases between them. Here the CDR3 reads CAVRTDDYGYTF. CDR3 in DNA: TGTGCCGTCCGGACCGACGACTATGGCTACACCTTC.

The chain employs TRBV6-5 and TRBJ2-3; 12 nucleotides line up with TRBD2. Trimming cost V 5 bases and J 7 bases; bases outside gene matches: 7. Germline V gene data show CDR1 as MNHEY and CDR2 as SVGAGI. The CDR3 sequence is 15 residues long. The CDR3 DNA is TGTGCCAGCAGTCTCGACGGACTAGCGGGGAATACGCAGTATTTT. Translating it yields CASSLDGLAGNTQYF.

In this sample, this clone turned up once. CDR3 coding DNA: TGCGCCAGCAGTGGACTGGGCTCTGGAAACACCATATATTTT. This codes for CASSGLGSGNTIYF. The chain uses TRBV10-1 and TRBJ1-3; D not resolved. CDR3 length equals 14 residues. The germline V gene encodes CDR1 WNHNN and CDR2 SYGVQD (reference sequence). V dropped 4 bases and J dropped 0 bases, with 7 bases sitting between them.

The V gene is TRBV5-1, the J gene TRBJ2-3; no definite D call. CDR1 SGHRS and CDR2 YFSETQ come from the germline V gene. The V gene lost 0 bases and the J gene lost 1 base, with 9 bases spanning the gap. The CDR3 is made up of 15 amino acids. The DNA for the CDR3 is TGCGCCAGCAGCTTGGCCGGGCCCCGCACAGATACGCAGTATTTT. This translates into CASSLAGPRTDTQYF. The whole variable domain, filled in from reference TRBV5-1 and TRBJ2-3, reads KAGVTQTPRYLIKTRGQQVTLSCSPISGHRSVSWYQQTPGQGLQFLFEYFSETQRNKGNFPGRFSGRQFSNSRSEMNVSTLELGDSALYLCASSLAGPRTDTQYFGPGTRLTVL.

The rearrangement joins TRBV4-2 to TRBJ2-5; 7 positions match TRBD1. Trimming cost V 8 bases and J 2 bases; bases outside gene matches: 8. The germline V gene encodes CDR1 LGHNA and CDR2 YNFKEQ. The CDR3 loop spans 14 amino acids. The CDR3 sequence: CASRRDRAQETQYF. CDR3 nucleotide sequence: TGTGCCAGCCGGCGAGACAGGGCACAAGAGACCCAGTACTTC.

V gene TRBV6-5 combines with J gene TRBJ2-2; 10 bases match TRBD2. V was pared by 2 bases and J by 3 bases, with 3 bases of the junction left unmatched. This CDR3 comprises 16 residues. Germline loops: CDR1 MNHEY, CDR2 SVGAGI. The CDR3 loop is CASSYGLAVYTGELFF. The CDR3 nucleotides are TGTGCCAGCAGTTACGGACTAGCGGTCTACACCGGGGAGCTGTTTTTT.

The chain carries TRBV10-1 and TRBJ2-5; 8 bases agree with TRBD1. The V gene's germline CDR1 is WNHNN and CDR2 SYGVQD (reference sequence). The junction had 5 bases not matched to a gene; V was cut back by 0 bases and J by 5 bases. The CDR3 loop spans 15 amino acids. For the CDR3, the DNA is TGCGCCAGCAGTGAGTCAGGTCAGGGGGCTGAGACCCAGTACTTC. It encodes CASSESGQGAETQYF.